Listed below are T cell receptor beta chains from one sample, sequenced in a study of blood T cell repertoires in COVID-19. The protocol was immunoSEQ multiplex PCR, while the TCRdb copy is restricted to in-frame clones and leaves out a portion. The table records 300,000 to 450,000 clones, around 90% of them present only once. Sequenced sample: peripheral blood. The source of these receptors is a woman under 40 with COVID-19, enrolled during active disease. The CDR3 runs from the conserved cysteine through the conserved F or W. Each record gives: CDR3 DNA, CDR3 protein, D gene, J gene, V gene, clone size. D genes are given only for firm matches. A clone size is listed for some rows: how often the clone was seen (once, few, many), or a class if it is expanded.

TGTGCCAGCAGCTCGGAGACAGGGGCGGGATACAATGAGCAGTTCTTC | CASSSETGAGYNEQFF | TRBD1 | TRBJ2-1 | TRBV5-6 | -
TGTGCCAGCAGCCAAGAAGGATGGACAGGTCGCTACGAGCAGTACTTC | CASSQEGWTGRYEQYF | TRBD1 | TRBJ2-7 | TRBV3-1/TRBV3-2 | -
TGTGCCAGCAGCCTCGAAGGCGGGGGTCCCCAGCAGTCACCCCTCCACTTT | CASSLEGGGPQQSPLHF | - | TRBJ1-6 | TRBV9 | -
TGTGCCAGTACCTTTCGGGGTTGGCAGCCGAACACTGAAGCTTTCTTT | CASTFRGWQPNTEAFF | - | TRBJ1-1 | TRBV19 | -
TGTGCCAGCAGCTTAGTTAGGACAGGGGGCAAGGAGACCCAGTACTTC | CASSLVRTGGKETQYF | TRBD1 | TRBJ2-5 | TRBV7-2 | -
TGTGCCAGCAGCTACAGAACAGATACGCAGTATTTT | CASSYRTDTQYF | - | TRBJ2-3 | TRBV5-4 | -
TGTGCCAGCAGCGACCAGGACAGGAGCTCCTACGAGCAGTACTTC | CASSDQDRSSYEQYF | TRBD1 | TRBJ2-7 | TRBV13 | -
TGTGCCAGCAGCCAAGGACTAGCGGGGGGATACGAGCAGTACTTC | CASSQGLAGGYEQYF | TRBD2 | TRBJ2-7 | TRBV11-2 | -
TGTGCCAGCAGCGGGGGGGGGATTCAGCCCCAGCATTTT | CASSGGGIQPQHF | - | TRBJ1-5 | TRBV21-1 | -
TGTGCCAGTAGTATAGGCGCACCCTACAATGAGCAGTTCTTC | CASSIGAPYNEQFF | - | TRBJ2-1 | TRBV19 | -
TGTGCCAGCAGGGACCAGGGGGCCAAAAACATTCAGTACTTC | CASRDQGAKNIQYF | - | TRBJ2-4 | TRBV6-5 | -
TGTGCCAGCAGCCAAGACCTAGCGGCCACCTACGAGCAGTACTTC | CASSQDLAATYEQYF | TRBD2 | TRBJ2-7 | TRBV3-1/TRBV3-2 | -
TGTGCCAGTAGTATAGTCCACAGACGGAACACTGAAGCTTTCTTT | CASSIVHRRNTEAFF | - | TRBJ1-1 | TRBV19 | -
TGCGCCAGCAGCCAAGATCGGGTAGGGGGCAGTGAAAAACTGTTTTTT | CASSQDRVGGSEKLFF | TRBD1 | TRBJ1-4 | TRBV4-3 | few
TGTGCCAGCAGCCGGGGGGAGGGCCGAAGTAATGAAAAACTGTTTTTT | CASSRGEGRSNEKLFF | - | TRBJ1-4 | TRBV4-2 | few
TGTGCCAGCAGCTCTTTAAAACCCCCGAGCTCCTACAATGAGCAGTTCTTC | CASSSLKPPSSYNEQFF | - | TRBJ2-1 | TRBV7-9 | -
TGTGCCAGCAGCTCCCCTGGCCTAGCGGGGGCCTATAACACCGGGGAGCTGTTTTTT | CASSSPGLAGAYNTGELFF | TRBD2 | TRBJ2-2 | TRBV7-2 | -
TGTGCCAGCAGCCAACTAGCGCCACCCACCAGCTCCTACAATGAGCAGTTCTTC | CASSQLAPPTSSYNEQFF | TRBD2 | TRBJ2-1 | TRBV7-6 | -
TGTGCCAGCAGCCCACGGACTAGCGGGGGGGCCGCGGCAGATACGCAGTATTTT | CASSPRTSGGAAADTQYF | TRBD2 | TRBJ2-3 | TRBV11-2 | few
TGTGCCGGAGGGACAGGCGAGGGAAACACCATATATTTT | CAGGTGEGNTIYF | TRBD1 | TRBJ1-3 | TRBV2 | -
TGTGCCAGCAGCTTGGGACAGCTTAACTATGGCTACACCTTC | CASSLGQLNYGYTF | TRBD1 | TRBJ1-2 | TRBV6-2/TRBV6-3 | -
TGTGCCACCAGACCGGGACTCAACTCTGGGGCCAACGTCCTGACTTTC | CATRPGLNSGANVLTF | - | TRBJ2-6 | TRBV24-1 | -
TGTGCCAGCAGCCACGACAGGGGGAACACTGAAGCTTTCTTT | CASSHDRGNTEAFF | TRBD1 | TRBJ1-1 | TRBV3-1/TRBV3-2 | -
TGTGCCAGTAGTAGGGGACAGTCCTACAATGAGCAGTTCTTC | CASSRGQSYNEQFF | TRBD1 | TRBJ2-1 | TRBV19 | -
TGTGCCAGCAGCTTAGCCCCATTCGAGGGGGGGGCGTCCAATGAGCAGTTCTTC | CASSLAPFEGGASNEQFF | - | TRBJ2-1 | TRBV11-2 | once
TGTGCCAGCAGCCCGCTAGTCCTGAATGAGCAGTTCTTC | CASSPLVLNEQFF | - | TRBJ2-1 | TRBV11-2 | -
TGTGCCATCAGATGGGACAGGGGGCGACAATCACCCCTCCACTTT | CAIRWDRGRQSPLHF | TRBD1 | TRBJ1-6 | TRBV10-3 | -
TGCGCCAGCAGTGAGTCGGGTAGCCCGATGAGGTTCTTC | CASSESGSPMRFF | - | TRBJ2-1 | TRBV10-1 | -
TGTGCCATCAGTGAGTCGCGGTCAGGCTGGGGGGGGAGGGACACTGAAGCTTTCTTT | CAISESRSGWGGRDTEAFF | - | TRBJ1-1 | TRBV10-3 | once
TGTGCCAGCAGCGCGACAGGGTCTGGAACTGAAGCTTTCTTT | CASSATGSGTEAFF | TRBD1 | TRBJ1-1 | TRBV9 | -
TGTGCCAGCAGTTACGGGGCGGCAGGGGGACAAGAGACCCAGTACTTC | CASSYGAAGGQETQYF | TRBD1 | TRBJ2-5 | TRBV6-5 | -
TGTGCCAGCAGCTTGGTGGGGGACAGGGGTAATGAAAAACTGTTTTTT | CASSLVGDRGNEKLFF | TRBD1 | TRBJ1-4 | TRBV7-8 | -
TGTGCCAGCAGTCAGGACATGAATTCACCCCTCCACTTT | CASSQDMNSPLHF | - | TRBJ1-6 | TRBV6-2/TRBV6-3 | -
TGTGCCAGCAGCCTGACCGGGACTAGCGGGGGAAAGGGGGAGACCCAGTACTTC | CASSLTGTSGGKGETQYF | TRBD2 | TRBJ2-5 | TRBV7-2 | -
TGTGCCAGCAGCTGGGGGTCAGGGGGCGCATCGGGAAACACCATATATTTT | CASSWGSGGASGNTIYF | TRBD1 | TRBJ1-3 | TRBV5-4 | -
TGCGCCAGCAGTGAGACGGCCTGGACAGTCCTCTATGGCTACACCTTC | CASSETAWTVLYGYTF | - | TRBJ1-2 | TRBV10-2 | -
TGCAGCGTTGAAACCCGGGACAGGGGGCTGACTAACTATGGCTACACCTTC | CSVETRDRGLTNYGYTF | TRBD1 | TRBJ1-2 | TRBV29-1 | -
TGTGCCAGCAGCTCAAGGACAGGGCAAAAAGTTGGCTACACCTTC | CASSSRTGQKVGYTF | TRBD1 | TRBJ1-2 | TRBV7-2 | -
TGTGCCATCAGTGAGTCTCAGGGGGCTCAAGCCACCTACGAGCAGTACTTC | CAISESQGAQATYEQYF | TRBD1 | TRBJ2-7 | TRBV10-3 | -
TGTGCCACCAGTGCCCTTGATACGCAGTATTTT | CATSALDTQYF | - | TRBJ2-3 | TRBV24-1 | -
TGTGCCAGCAGTAGCCCCGGGACAGGGAAGGATGAAAAACTGTTTTTT | CASSSPGTGKDEKLFF | TRBD1 | TRBJ1-4 | TRBV6-2/TRBV6-3 | -
TGTGCCAGCAGTTACGTTCTATGGGCGGGGAGCAGTCAGCCCCAGCATTTT | CASSYVLWAGSSQPQHF | - | TRBJ1-5 | TRBV6-2/TRBV6-3 | -
TGTGCCAGCAGCTCCTTCGGTCAGCCCCAGCATTTT | CASSSFGQPQHF | - | TRBJ1-5 | TRBV5-8 | once
TGTGCCAGCAGCCAAGAGGGGACTAGCGGGAGGTACGAGCAGTACTTC | CASSQEGTSGRYEQYF | TRBD2 | TRBJ2-7 | TRBV4-2 | -